A single T cell receptor beta chain is shown here with its context. Its target is not known. Sequencing used immunoSEQ multiplex PCR; TCRdb keeps in-frame clones, though not all of them. The sample holds around 150,000 clones, roughly 90% seen once. This entry belongs to a study of T cell responses to AZD1222 COVID-19 vaccine. The CDR3 has 12 residues. The V end lost 6 bases, the J end lost 6 bases, and 9 bases lay between the germline ends. The germline V gene has CDR1 WNHNN and CDR2 SYGVQD (reference sequence). Study conclusions and caveats: Spike was spanned by vaccine-associated CD4 TCRs, with dominance at 160-218 and 743-854. Per reports, nearly half of all spike-specific TCRs target regions that are unmutated in variants. Donors were mostly white British, more females; clonal diversity possibly underestimated.

Specimen: peripheral blood, collected 28 days after the second AZD1222 dose. V gene TRBV10-1 combines with J gene TRBJ1-5; no reliable D call. The TCR comes from an adult who received the AZD1222 COVID-19 vaccine. CDR3 sequence (DNA): TGCGCCAGCAGCGGGGTTTGTCAGCCCCAGCATTTT. This codes for CASSGVCQPQHF.